This T cell receptor (beta chain) was identified during a study of blood T cell repertoires in COVID-19. The overall study: Material from acute and convalescent COVID-19 was sourced from the United States, Italy and Spain. Sources were T cells, B-cell-depleted T cells, or PBMCs; the material itself was cDNA or gDNA.

Trimming at V came to 2 bases and at J to 5 bases, leaving 6 bases not matched to a gene. Germline values: CDR1 SGDLS, CDR2 YYNGEE. The CDR3 is 15 residues long. In the authors' methods: Reference gene primers were amplified, and this amplification served to estimate nucleated cell counts. Sequencing was performed with immunoSEQ multiplex PCR; in TCRdb, only in-frame clones are kept and a portion is missing. The V and J calls and the clone size are those of that table, but D and trimming were determined from the DNA. The sample has approximately 440,000 clones, roughly 88% seen once. The Seattle patients, enrolled during active infection, were followed longitudinally.

The V gene is TRBV9, the J gene TRBJ2-5; 10 nucleotides align to TRBD2. This clonotype was sampled from a woman aged 45-65 years with COVID-19, enrolled during active disease. The sequenced sample consisted of peripheral blood. The CDR3 protein is CASSVSGGFMETQYF. CDR3 nucleotides: TGTGCCAGCAGCGTTAGCGGGGGGTTTATGGAGACCCAGTACTTC.